The following is a TCR beta chain sequence with its context. The data are from a study of blood T cell repertoires in COVID-19. On the study more broadly: Spain, Italy and the United States supplied samples that represented acute and convalescent COVID-19. T cells, B-cell-depleted T cells, or PBMCs provided the cDNA or gDNA that served as material.

Per the study methods: Scientists estimated how many nucleated cells there were by amplifying reference gene primers. Some clones are missing from TCRdb's copy, which holds only in-frame ones; the method was immunoSEQ multiplex PCR. V, J and clone size were drawn from that table, and D and trimming were deduced from the DNA. The table records about 300,000 clones, around 88% of them present only once. The CDR3 length is 15 residues. V gave up 2 bases and J gave up 0 bases, with 8 bases separating them. The V gene's germline CDR1 is SGHNT and CDR2 YYREEE (reference sequence). Material for sequencing was peripheral blood. The source is a woman between 25 and 40 years old who had recovered from COVID-19. V and J are TRBV5-4 and TRBJ2-2, with unresolved D. The CDR3 sequence: CASSFPQSNTGELFF. CDR3 sequence (DNA): TGTGCCAGCAGCTTCCCGCAGTCGAACACCGGGGAGCTGTTTTTT. The complete variable domain, with remaining parts taken from reference TRBV5-4 and TRBJ2-2, reads ETGVTQSPTHLIKTRGQQVTLRCSSQSGHNTVSWYQQALGQGPQFIFQYYREEENGRGNFPPRFSGLQFPNYSSELNVNALELDDSALYLCASSFPQSNTGELFFGEGSRLTVL.